The clone carrying this T cell receptor beta chain occurred a few times. V was trimmed by 6 bases and J by 0 bases, leaving 11 bases between them. This CDR3 is 15 amino acids long. For the second PCR, which ran for about 7 to 11 cycles, a sample-barcoded 5' primer and a J-beta primer mix were used. MiXCR, run by TCRdb on the 5' RACE reads, gives a single entry per CDR3 protein. Of 780,000 or so distinct CDR3 sequences in the sample, around three fifths were seen once. The data were taken from a study of blood T cells in healthy people across ages. The sequencing input was blood. The clonotype originates from a man between 35 and 55 years old in good health. This chain joins TRBV12-3 or TRBV12-4 and TRBJ1-4; D ambiguous. The CDR3 DNA reads TGTGCCAGCAGCCCCGTAGAGACAACTAATGAAAAACTGTTTTTT. It specifies CASSPVETTNEKLFF.